A selection of T cell receptor beta chains follows, all from one sample in a study of CD8+ T cells in alopecia areata. TCRdb's table, derived via immunoSEQ multiplex PCR, lists solely in-frame clones and lacks some. The repertoire holds about 160,000 clones, about 89% seen once, with over 12% in the top ten. Sequenced material: CD8+ T cells sorted from blood, taken at week 0. These receptors came from a human donor with alopecia areata. The CDR3 runs from the conserved cysteine through the conserved F or W. Fields, in order: V gene, D gene, CDR3 protein. D genes are given only for firm matches.

v_call: TRBV30; d_call: -; cdr3_aa: CAWSPPDRSLYNEQFF
v_call: TRBV30; d_call: TRBD1; cdr3_aa: CAWAPGQGIFEAFF
v_call: TRBV5-4; d_call: TRBD2; cdr3_aa: CASSFSTSGMDSYEQYF
v_call: TRBV5-1; d_call: -; cdr3_aa: CASSLAGLAHEQFF
v_call: TRBV13; d_call: -; cdr3_aa: CASSFGKNTGELFF
v_call: TRBV28; d_call: -; cdr3_aa: CASSLPGTVYGYTF
v_call: TRBV7-9; d_call: TRBD1; cdr3_aa: CASSSTGGIGELFF
v_call: TRBV11-2; d_call: -; cdr3_aa: CASSPGTVSTDTQYF
v_call: TRBV7-9; d_call: -; cdr3_aa: CASSLADPPGLSGEQYF
v_call: TRBV27; d_call: TRBD1; cdr3_aa: CASSLQGAHEQFF
v_call: TRBV7-9; d_call: TRBD1; cdr3_aa: CASSTTTGDNEQFF
v_call: TRBV29-1; d_call: -; cdr3_aa: CSVEDYTGTYNEQFF
v_call: TRBV5-1; d_call: TRBD1; cdr3_aa: CASSSWDSPNSPLHF
v_call: TRBV29-1; d_call: -; cdr3_aa: CSVEAGGTYEQYF
v_call: TRBV11-3; d_call: -; cdr3_aa: CASSISYVGAYEQYF
v_call: TRBV29-1; d_call: TRBD1; cdr3_aa: CSVETGRVTEAFF
v_call: TRBV4-1; d_call: -; cdr3_aa: CASSQVDTQYF
v_call: TRBV29-1; d_call: -; cdr3_aa: CSVEDPTSHEQYF
v_call: TRBV7-9; d_call: -; cdr3_aa: CASSIRDTQYF
v_call: TRBV4-1; d_call: -; cdr3_aa: CASSQLQGSGELFF
v_call: TRBV6-1; d_call: -; cdr3_aa: CASSWDNYEQYF
v_call: TRBV7-9; d_call: -; cdr3_aa: CASSSPGGEDTEAFF
v_call: TRBV7-6; d_call: -; cdr3_aa: CASSLRGASYEQYF
v_call: TRBV5-6; d_call: -; cdr3_aa: CASSLGQDVYEQYF
v_call: TRBV6-5; d_call: -; cdr3_aa: CASGVNEQFF
v_call: TRBV4-1; d_call: TRBD1; cdr3_aa: CASSLTHGQAFSSSGANVLTF
v_call: TRBV7-9; d_call: -; cdr3_aa: CASSPSGLDYNEQFF
v_call: TRBV6-1; d_call: TRBD1; cdr3_aa: CASSSLTGGYETQYF
v_call: TRBV7-9; d_call: TRBD2; cdr3_aa: CASSSGGPEQYF
v_call: TRBV29-1; d_call: -; cdr3_aa: CSVAETGLGNTIYF
v_call: TRBV11-2; d_call: -; cdr3_aa: CASSLDSWATTWEQYF
v_call: TRBV14; d_call: -; cdr3_aa: CASSQGGWPQHF
v_call: TRBV30; d_call: TRBD2; cdr3_aa: CAWSRLAGVPEQFF
v_call: TRBV6-5; d_call: -; cdr3_aa: CASSRGAREQYF
v_call: TRBV18; d_call: -; cdr3_aa: CASSRGGRGSGTEAFF
v_call: TRBV6-5; d_call: -; cdr3_aa: CASSYSSAGSYEQYF
v_call: TRBV30; d_call: -; cdr3_aa: CAFLSPAEGLTGYTF
v_call: TRBV10-2; d_call: -; cdr3_aa: CASSETSPMNTEAFF
v_call: TRBV25-1; d_call: TRBD1; cdr3_aa: CASSGPQQGARSPLHF
v_call: TRBV4-1; d_call: TRBD1; cdr3_aa: CASSQVTTPGQGTEQYF
v_call: TRBV7-8; d_call: -; cdr3_aa: CASSLDASMNTEAFF
v_call: TRBV29-1; d_call: -; cdr3_aa: CSVEEGGGGDIEAFF
v_call: TRBV4-1; d_call: TRBD2; cdr3_aa: CASSQEVTRLAHNEQFF
v_call: TRBV29-1; d_call: -; cdr3_aa: CSVEPSPTEAFF
v_call: TRBV5-6; d_call: TRBD1; cdr3_aa: CASTPGTGYGYTF
v_call: TRBV14; d_call: -; cdr3_aa: CASSQSSGAETQYF
v_call: TRBV11-2; d_call: TRBD2; cdr3_aa: CASGREVAYEQYF